A selection of T cell receptor beta chains follows, all from one sample in a study of vaccination effects on CD4 cells after COVID-19. Assay used: immunoSEQ multiplex PCR; TCRdb lists only in-frame clones, some missing. The table includes about 55,000 clones, 55% to 75% detected once. For these receptors, no antigen is known. The sample consisted of CD4+ T cells from PBMCs cultured with SARS-CoV-2 spike peptides, taken before COVID-19 vaccination. The source of these receptors is a human donor who received a COVID-19 vaccine. Both conserved end residues are part of each CDR3. The D gene is left open where the match is weak. A row's size may be missing; if present it is once, few, many or a size class.

TRBJ1-2,.,TRBV6-5,.,CASSYSTIRVSYGYTF,TGTGCCAGCAGTTACTCGACAATCAGGGTGAGCTATGGCTACACCTTC
TRBJ1-6,.,TRBV10-2,.,CASSVQGGRNSPLHF,TGCGCCAGCAGTGTTCAGGGTGGCAGAAATTCACCCCTCCACTTT
TRBJ2-7,few,TRBV27,TRBD1,CASRQQGSDEQYF,TGTGCCAGCCGACAACAGGGGTCCGACGAGCAGTACTTC
TRBJ1-2,few,TRBV28,.,CASIREANYGYTF,TGTGCCAGCATTAGGGAGGCGAACTATGGCTACACCTTC
TRBJ2-7,.,TRBV19,TRBD2,CASSGSGRTTYEQYF,TGTGCCAGTAGTGGTAGCGGGAGGACCACCTACGAGCAGTACTTC
TRBJ1-6,.,TRBV6-2/TRBV6-3,TRBD1,CASSWGQGNSPLHF,TGTGCCAGCAGTTGGGGACAGGGGAATTCACCCCTCCACTTT
TRBJ2-5,.,TRBV3-1/TRBV3-2,TRBD2,CAVRGGSGETQYF,TGTGCCGTCCGCGGGGGGTCGGGAGAGACCCAGTACTTC
TRBJ1-1,.,TRBV19,.,CASSMTFSRGRRNTEAFF,TGTGCCAGTAGTATGACTTTCAGCAGGGGACGCCGGAACACTGAAGCTTTCTTT
TRBJ1-4,.,TRBV19,.,CASRNRPNEKLFF,TGTGCCAGTAGGAACCGACCAAATGAAAAACTGTTTTTT
TRBJ1-6,.,TRBV28,.,CASTKGRALTYNSPLHF,TGTGCCAGCACTAAGGGACGGGCCCTGACCTATAATTCACCCCTCCACTTT
TRBJ1-5,.,TRBV10-3,.,CAISGTENQPQHF,TGTGCCATCTCTGGGACGGAAAATCAGCCCCAGCATTTT
TRBJ2-2,once,TRBV7-6,TRBD1,CASSLTTGVTGELFF,TGTGCCAGCAGCTTAACGACAGGGGTGACCGGGGAGCTGTTTTTT
TRBJ1-2,once,TRBV28,TRBD1,CASSFGDREFGGYTF,TGTGCCAGCAGTTTTGGAGACAGGGAGTTCGGAGGCTACACCTTC
TRBJ2-1,.,TRBV29-1,.,CSVEDVGTAGYNEQFF,TGCAGCGTTGAAGACGTCGGGACAGCGGGATACAATGAGCAGTTCTTC
TRBJ1-2,.,TRBV10-3,.,CAISESPGVYGYTF,TGTGCCATCAGTGAGTCGCCAGGGGTGTATGGCTACACCTTC
TRBJ1-2,few,TRBV18,.,CASSPGISDFGYTF,TGTGCCAGCTCCCCAGGGATATCCGACTTTGGCTACACCTTC